A selection of T cell receptor beta chains follows, all from one sample in a study of beta chain features in type 1 diabetes. Method: immunoSEQ multiplex PCR; TCRdb's copy keeps in-frame clones and lacks some. The table has more than 300,000 clones, about 16% seen once. Sequencing was carried out using naive CD4+ T cells from blood. The receptors shown here come from a woman aged 18-29 years in good health. CDR3s include the opening cysteine and the closing phenylalanine or tryptophan. The D gene is left open where the match is weak. Clone size is stated in some rows and not others, as once, few, many or a class when expanded.

V gene	J gene	D gene	clone size	CDR3 DNA	CDR3 protein
TRBV7-8	TRBJ2-7	TRBD2	-	TGTGCCAGCAGCTTAGTGACGGGAGGCTACGAGCAGTACTTC	CASSLVTGGYEQYF
TRBV30	TRBJ2-7	TRBD1	few	TGTGCCTCCGCGGACAGGGACCGCTACGAGCAGTACTTC	CASADRDRYEQYF
TRBV7-9	TRBJ1-2	-	few	TGTGCCAGCAGCTTTGGTGACGCCAGGGCCGTTGATGGCTACACCTTC	CASSFGDARAVDGYTF
TRBV18	TRBJ2-1	-	few	TGTGCCAGCTCACCGTCTACGGGACTCTACGATGAGCAGTTCTTC	CASSPSTGLYDEQFF
TRBV5-1	TRBJ2-7	TRBD1	few	TGCGCCAGCAGCCGGACTCCGGGACAGGGAGACTACGAGCAGTACTTC	CASSRTPGQGDYEQYF
TRBV7-2	TRBJ2-7	TRBD1	-	TGTGCCAGCAGCCAAGACAGGGGGCGCGAGCAGTACTTC	CASSQDRGREQYF
TRBV29-1	TRBJ1-1	TRBD1	few	TGCAGCGTTGGGCAGGACAGGAAGAACACTGAAGCTTTCTTT	CSVGQDRKNTEAFF
TRBV30	TRBJ1-5	-	-	TGTGCCTGGAGTACCGGGGTCCATCAGCCCCAGCATTTT	CAWSTGVHQPQHF
TRBV30	TRBJ2-3	-	-	TGTGCCTGGAGTCCGACGGACTTCTCGAGGACAGATACGCAGTATTTT	CAWSPTDFSRTDTQYF
TRBV7-2	TRBJ2-4	TRBD2	-	TGTGCCAGCAGCCCTACAGGACTAGCGGGAGGAAACATTCAGTACTTC	CASSPTGLAGGNIQYF
TRBV19	TRBJ1-2	-	-	TGTGCCAGTAGATTTGACGCCAGGGCTGGTGGCTACACCTTC	CASRFDARAGGYTF
TRBV11-2	TRBJ2-5	TRBD2	-	TGTGCCAGCAGCCCTCCGGGACTAGCGGGAAGCGAGACCCAGTACTTC	CASSPPGLAGSETQYF
TRBV28	TRBJ2-6	TRBD1	-	TGTGCCAGCCATTCCGGGACAGGGGTGGGAGGGGCCAACGTCCTGACTTTC	CASHSGTGVGGANVLTF
TRBV20-1	TRBJ1-1	-	-	TGCAGTGCTTACTTGACTGAAGCTTTCTTT	CSAYLTEAFF
TRBV28	TRBJ2-5	-	-	TGTGCCAGCAAACTAGATCAAGAGACCCAGTACTTC	CASKLDQETQYF
TRBV28	TRBJ1-2	TRBD1	-	TGTGCCAGCAGTGCTTCAGGACAGGGCTGGGGCTACACCTTC	CASSASGQGWGYTF
TRBV28	TRBJ1-1	TRBD1	few	TGTGCCAGCAGTCTGGGACAGGGGTCCACTGAAGCTTTCTTT	CASSLGQGSTEAFF
TRBV4-1	TRBJ1-2	TRBD1	few	TGCGCCAGCAGCCAATCCCCTACGGGACAGGGAGGGGATGGCTACACCTTC	CASSQSPTGQGGDGYTF
TRBV7-8	TRBJ2-7	-	-	TGTGCCAGCAGCTTAGCGGGGTTCAGGGACTACGAGCAGTACTTC	CASSLAGFRDYEQYF
TRBV29-1	TRBJ1-4	-	-	TGCAGCGTTGCGCAGGGGAATGAAAAACTGTTTTTT	CSVAQGNEKLFF
TRBV2	TRBJ2-5	TRBD2	once	TGTGCCAGCAGTGTGGGGGGGGAGACCCAGTACTTC	CASSVGGETQYF
TRBV25-1	TRBJ2-7	-	-	TGTGCCAGCAGAACCACCGGGGTCTACGAGCAGTACTTC	CASRTTGVYEQYF
TRBV2	TRBJ2-7	TRBD2	few	TGTGCCAGTGTACCCGGGACTACCTACGAGCAGTACTTC	CASVPGTTYEQYF
TRBV4-2	TRBJ1-2	-	-	TGTGCCAGCAGCCCCCACGCGACAGAGCTCTATGGCTACACCTTC	CASSPHATELYGYTF
TRBV6-5	TRBJ2-2	-	few	TGTGCCAGCAGTTTTGGACAGTCTCTCACCGGGGAGCTGTTTTTT	CASSFGQSLTGELFF
TRBV29-1	TRBJ1-2	TRBD1	-	TGCAGCGCCTCTAACAGGGGTGGCTATGGCTACACCTTC	CSASNRGGYGYTF
TRBV11-3	TRBJ2-2	TRBD1	-	TGTGCCAGCAGCTCAGGGACAGGGGGATGGGCCGGGGAGCTGTTTTTT	CASSSGTGGWAGELFF
TRBV5-1	TRBJ2-5	-	-	TGCGCCAGCAGCTCTGGTGGCGGGGAGGAGACCCAGTACTTC	CASSSGGGEETQYF
TRBV4-3	TRBJ2-2	-	-	TGCGCCAGCAGCCAGCGGAACACCGGGGAGCTGTTTTTT	CASSQRNTGELFF
TRBV29-1	TRBJ1-2	-	few	TGCAGCGTTGAGGGAACCAGGGGAAACTATGGCTACACCTTC	CSVEGTRGNYGYTF